Sequencing of this T cell receptor beta chain was carried out in a study of blood T cell repertoires in COVID-19. Background on the study: Samples of COVID-19 (acute and convalescent) were obtained from the United States, Italy and Spain. Sample material is recorded as cDNA or gDNA derived from T cells, B-cell-depleted T cells, or PBMCs.

In the original processing: Scientists estimated how many nucleated cells there were by amplifying reference gene primers. Data came from immunoSEQ multiplex PCR; TCRdb stores just in-frame clones and leaves some out. V and J calls plus clone size are reproduced from that table; the DNA served to infer D and trimming. Among about 68,000 clones, 65% to 90% were seen once, and the ten largest hold 23%. Material: peripheral blood. This clonotype was obtained from a man aged 50-60 years with acute or convalescent COVID-19.

Written as DNA, the CDR3 is TGTGCCAGCAGCCGGGAAGGCGCCAATAGAGGCTACACCTTC. Protein product: CASSREGANRGYTF. The gene calls are TRBV5-4 and TRBJ1-2, with D uncertain. Germline V gives CDR1 SGHNT, CDR2 YYREEE (reference sequence). Trimming pared 4 bases from V and 8 bases from J, leaving 18 bases between. The CDR3 covers 14 residues.